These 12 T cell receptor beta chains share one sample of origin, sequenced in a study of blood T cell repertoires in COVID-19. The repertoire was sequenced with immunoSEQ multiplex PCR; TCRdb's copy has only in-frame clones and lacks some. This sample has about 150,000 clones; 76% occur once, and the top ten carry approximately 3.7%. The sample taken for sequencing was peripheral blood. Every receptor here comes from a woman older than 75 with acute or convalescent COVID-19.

CDR3 residues: CASSLMSSMDEQFF. The CDR3 DNA is TGTGCCAGCAGCTTAATGTCCAGTATGGATGAGCAGTTCTTC. The chain links TRBV7-2 to TRBJ2-1; D not resolved. Per germline, CDR1 SGHTA and CDR2 FQGNSA. V was clipped by 2 bases and J by 8 bases, with 13 bases between them. The CDR3 is made up of 14 amino acids.

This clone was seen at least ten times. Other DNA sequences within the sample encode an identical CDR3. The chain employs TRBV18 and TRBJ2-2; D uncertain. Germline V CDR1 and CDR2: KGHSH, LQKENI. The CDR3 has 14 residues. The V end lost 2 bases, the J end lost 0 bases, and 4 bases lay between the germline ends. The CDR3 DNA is TGTGCCAGCTCACCATCCACGAACACCGGGGAGCTGTTTTTT. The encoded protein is CASSPSTNTGELFF.

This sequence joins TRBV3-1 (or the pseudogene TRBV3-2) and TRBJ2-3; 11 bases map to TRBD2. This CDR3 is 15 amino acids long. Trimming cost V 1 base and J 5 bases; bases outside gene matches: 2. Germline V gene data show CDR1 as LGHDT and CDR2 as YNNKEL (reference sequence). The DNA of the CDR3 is TGTGCCAGCAGCCAAGCAGGACTAGCGGGAGATACGCAGTATTTT. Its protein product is CASSQAGLAGDTQYF.

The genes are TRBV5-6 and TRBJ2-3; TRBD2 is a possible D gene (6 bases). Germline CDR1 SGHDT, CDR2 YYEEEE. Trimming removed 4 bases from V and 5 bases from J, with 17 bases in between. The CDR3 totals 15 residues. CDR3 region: CASSPGVGLGDTQYF. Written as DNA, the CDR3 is TGTGCCAGCAGCCCGGGGGTAGGGTTGGGAGATACGCAGTATTTT.

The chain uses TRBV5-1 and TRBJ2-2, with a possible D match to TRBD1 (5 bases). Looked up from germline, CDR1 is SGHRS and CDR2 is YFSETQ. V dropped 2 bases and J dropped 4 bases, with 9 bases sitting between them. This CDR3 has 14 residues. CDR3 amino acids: CASSLQEGTGELFF. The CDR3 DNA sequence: TGCGCCAGCAGCTTACAGGAAGGCACCGGGGAGCTGTTTTTT.

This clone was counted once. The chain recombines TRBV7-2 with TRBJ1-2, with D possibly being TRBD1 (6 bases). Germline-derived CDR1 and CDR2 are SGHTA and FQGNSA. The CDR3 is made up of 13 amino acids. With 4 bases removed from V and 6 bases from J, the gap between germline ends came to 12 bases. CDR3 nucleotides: TGTGCCAGCAGCTCCCGAGGGGGGGATGGCTACACCTTC. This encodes CASSSRGGDGYTF.

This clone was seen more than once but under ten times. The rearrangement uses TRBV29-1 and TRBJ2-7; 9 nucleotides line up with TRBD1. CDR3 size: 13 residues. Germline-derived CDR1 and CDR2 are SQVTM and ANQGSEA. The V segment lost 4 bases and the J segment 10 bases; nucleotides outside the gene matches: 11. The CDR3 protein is CSVVADRGRPQYF. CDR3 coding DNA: TGCAGCGTTGTTGCGGACAGGGGCCGACCCCAGTACTTC.

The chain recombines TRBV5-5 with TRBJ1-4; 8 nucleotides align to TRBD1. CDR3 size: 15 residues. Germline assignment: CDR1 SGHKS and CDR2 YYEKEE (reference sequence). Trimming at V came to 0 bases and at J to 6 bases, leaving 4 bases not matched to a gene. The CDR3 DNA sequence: TGTGCCAGCAGCTTGGATCAGGGACAGGATGAAAAACTGTTTTTT. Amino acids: CASSLDQGQDEKLFF.

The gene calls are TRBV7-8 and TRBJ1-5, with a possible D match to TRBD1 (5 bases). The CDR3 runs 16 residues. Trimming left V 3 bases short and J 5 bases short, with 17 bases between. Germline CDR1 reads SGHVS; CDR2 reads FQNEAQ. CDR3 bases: TGTGCCAGCAGCTTGGGGGAGGGAATGCGGGATCAGCCCCAGCATTTT. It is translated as CASSLGEGMRDQPQHF.

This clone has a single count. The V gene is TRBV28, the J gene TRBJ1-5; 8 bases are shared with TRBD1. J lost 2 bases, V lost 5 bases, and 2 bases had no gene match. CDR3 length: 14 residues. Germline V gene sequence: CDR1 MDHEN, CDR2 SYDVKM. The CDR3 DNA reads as TGTGCCAGCAGTACGGGACAGGGCAATCAGCCCCAGCATTTT. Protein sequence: CASSTGQGNQPQHF.

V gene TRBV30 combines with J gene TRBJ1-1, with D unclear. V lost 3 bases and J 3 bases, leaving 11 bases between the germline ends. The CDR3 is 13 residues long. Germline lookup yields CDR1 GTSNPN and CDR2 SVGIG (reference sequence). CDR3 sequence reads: CAWSLRQDTEAFF. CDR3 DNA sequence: TGTGCCTGGAGCCTACGACAAGACACTGAAGCTTTCTTT.

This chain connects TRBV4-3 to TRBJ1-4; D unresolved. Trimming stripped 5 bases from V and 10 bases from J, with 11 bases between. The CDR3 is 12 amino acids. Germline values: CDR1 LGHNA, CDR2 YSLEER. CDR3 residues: CASSGPEGKLFF. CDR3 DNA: TGCGCCAGCAGCGGACCTGAGGGAAAACTGTTTTTT.